This T cell receptor (beta chain) originates from a study of a mutant IDH1 vaccine in newly diagnosed glioma. Sequenced by immunoSEQ multiplex PCR; TCRdb stores in-frame clones only, minus some. The sample consists of about 27,000 clones, around 93% of them appearing once. Time point reported: baseline, week 1 (first vaccination visit). The treatment is: pre-vaccination baseline after standard-of-care therapy. There are 14 residues in the CDR3. V lost 4 bases to trimming and J lost 7 bases; unmatched junction nucleotides: 10. The germline V gene encodes CDR1 SGHNT and CDR2 YYREEE (reference sequence).

J is TRBJ2-7 and V is TRBV5-4; 8 positions match TRBD2. The TCR originated in a man aged 40-50 years with glioma. The sequencing used PBMCs, collected from a glioma patient treated with radiotherapy, temozolomide or both. CDR3 sequence (DNA): TGTGCCAGCAGCCCGGAGCGGGGGCCCCGGGAGCAGTACTTC. Translating it yields CASSPERGPREQYF.